A single sample is the source of the 15 T cell receptor beta chains below, sequenced in a study of T-cell memory formation after mild COVID-19. TCRdb reprocessed the 5' RACE reads with MiXCR, giving one entry per CDR3 protein. Among hundreds of thousands of distinct CDR3 sequences listed, over 7% were seen once. The sequenced sample was PBMCs or a T cell subset sorted from them (not recorded which). The source of these receptors is a man aged 18 to 30 who had mild COVID-19 (a few samples of this study predate the infection). Cell type and time point are not known.

This rearrangement joins TRBV6-5 to TRBJ1-2, with D perhaps matching TRBD1 (5 bases). The V end lost 6 bases, the J end lost 7 bases, and 21 bases lay between the germline ends. This CDR3 is 15 amino acids long. The germline CDR1 and CDR2 sequences are MNHEY and SVGAGI. The CDR3 here is CASSLWGGKGGGYTF. DNA of the CDR3: TGTGCCAGCAGCCTCTGGGGGGGTAAAGGTGGTGGCTACACCTTC.

This clonotype was seen a handful of times. This chain joins TRBV12-3 or TRBV12-4 and TRBJ1-5; D perhaps matches TRBD1 (5 bases). The V end lost 6 bases, the J end lost 6 bases, and 15 bases lay between the germline ends. This CDR3 has 14 amino acids. This CDR3 reads CASSLSWGTQPQHF. CDR3 in DNA: TGTGCCAGCAGCCTCTCGTGGGGGACTCAGCCCCAGCATTTT.

This clonotype was found a few times. J is TRBJ2-3 and V is TRBV4-3; D may be TRBD1 (5 bases). This CDR3 contains 16 residues. In germline, CDR1 is LGHNA, CDR2 YSLEER. V was cut by 1 base and J by 0 bases, with 11 bases left in between. The CDR3 loop reads CASSQAGKTSTDTQYF. In DNA, the CDR3 is TGCGCCAGCAGCCAAGCAGGGAAGACTAGCACAGATACGCAGTATTTT.

This clonotype was counted only a few times. The rearrangement links TRBV6-1 to TRBJ2-2; D is tentatively TRBD1 or TRBD2 (5 bases each). The germline CDR1 and CDR2 sequences are MNHNS and SASEGT. V lost 7 bases and J 1 base, leaving 13 bases between the germline ends. This CDR3 contains 15 residues. For the CDR3, the DNA is TGTGCCAGCAAGAAAGGGGCGGGGAACACCGGGGAGCTGTTTTTT. Amino acid sequence: CASKKGAGNTGELFF.

This clonotype was seen a handful of times. The rearrangement joins TRBV7-2 to TRBJ2-7, with D perhaps matching TRBD1 (6 bases). CDR3 length: 14 residues. Germline values: CDR1 SGHTA, CDR2 FQGNSA. Trimming removed 4 bases at V and 6 bases at J, with 16 bases between. The CDR3 region is CASSSQQGSGEQYV. The DNA of the CDR3 is TGTGCCAGCAGCTCTCAGCAGGGGTCAGGCGAGCAGTACGTC.

The gene calls are TRBV28 and TRBJ2-7; D is ambiguous. V dropped 7 bases and J dropped 5 bases, with 15 bases sitting between them. The CDR3 totals 13 residues. Germline lookup yields CDR1 MDHEN and CDR2 SYDVKM. CDR3 region: CASTLGHGNEQYV. In DNA form, the CDR3 reads TGTGCCAGCACCTTGGGTCATGGAAACGAGCAGTACGTC.

The rearrangement uses TRBV20-1 and TRBJ2-3; the match to TRBD2 covers 8 bases. Germline CDR1 reads DFQATT; CDR2 reads SNEGSKA (reference sequence). The CDR3 has 15 amino acids. Trimming took 0 bases from V and 3 from J; bases not matched to a gene: 5. CDR3 sequence: CSARDVQRGTDTQYF. CDR3 in DNA: TGCAGTGCTAGAGATGTACAGCGGGGGACAGATACGCAGTATTTT.

The DNA of the CDR3 is TGTGCCAGCAGCCCGTCAGGGGGCGCGAATTCACCCCTCCACTTT. It codes for CASSPSGGANSPLHF. The chain combines TRBV7-9 with TRBJ1-6; 8 nucleotides match TRBD1. The V gene end was trimmed by 5 bases and the J gene end by 7 bases; junction bases not matched to a gene: 7. This CDR3 comprises 15 residues. Germline V lookup: CDR1 SEHNR, CDR2 FQNEAQ (reference sequence).

This clonotype was picked up many times. The chain employs TRBV5-1 and TRBJ2-1, with D perhaps TRBD1 (5 bases). Trimming left V 1 base short and J 4 bases short, with 12 bases between. Germline V gives CDR1 SGHRS, CDR2 YFSETQ. This CDR3 spans 15 amino acids. This CDR3 is CASSLSGAIYNEQFF. CDR3 DNA: TGCGCCAGCAGCTTGTCTGGGGCGATTTACAATGAGCAGTTCTTC.

The chain couples TRBV18 to TRBJ1-6; D uncertain. Germline V lookup: CDR1 KGHSH, CDR2 LQKENI. V was clipped by 2 bases and J by 7 bases, with 12 bases between them. The CDR3 sequence is 15 residues long. CDR3 loop: CASSPESLSNSPLHF. CDR3 nucleotides: TGTGCCAGCTCACCAGAGAGCCTTTCGAATTCACCCCTCCACTTT.

The gene calls are TRBV6-2 or TRBV6-3 and TRBJ2-5; the D gene is possibly TRBD2 (7 bases). The CDR3 consists of 14 residues. The germline CDR1 and CDR2 sequences are MNHEY and SVGEGT. Trimming removed 6 bases at V and 6 bases at J, with 17 bases between. The CDR3: CASRRPGGKKTQYF. The DNA for the CDR3 is TGTGCCAGCAGACGCCCGGGGGGCAAGAAGACCCAGTACTTC.

This clonotype was counted only a few times. The chain links TRBV5-1 to TRBJ2-2; 11 bases match TRBD1. This CDR3 has 15 residues. V trimming: 9 bases; J trimming: 7 bases; junction bases outside the gene matches: 11. CDR1 is SGHRS, CDR2 YFSETQ, per germline. The CDR3 loop reads CATTEGQGDVGELFF. CDR3 coding DNA: TGCGCCACCACCGAGGGACAGGGGGATGTCGGGGAGCTGTTTTTT.

This sequence joins TRBV19 and TRBJ2-7; possibly TRBD2 for D (6 bases). Germline values: CDR1 LNHDA, CDR2 SQIVND (reference sequence). This CDR3 is 14 amino acids long. Trimming left V 7 bases short and J 0 bases short, with 13 bases between. In DNA, the CDR3 is TGTGCCAGTACCGTGACGGGGGACTCCTACGAGCAGTACTTC. Translating gives CASTVTGDSYEQYF.

The chain uses TRBV11-2 and TRBJ2-7; TRBD2 matches at 7 bases. V shed 1 base, J shed 0 bases, and the junction held 0 bases outside the gene matches. Germline lookup yields CDR1 SGHAT and CDR2 FQNNGV. There are 14 residues in the CDR3. CDR3: CASSLGGGSYEQYV. Here the CDR3 DNA reads TGTGCCAGCAGCTTAGGGGGGGGCTCCTACGAGCAGTACGTC.

This rearrangement joins TRBV3-1 to TRBJ2-1; a possible D gene is TRBD2 (6 bases). The CDR3 has 13 residues. V dropped 4 bases and J dropped 10 bases, with 14 bases sitting between them. Germline assignment: CDR1 LGHDT and CDR2 YNNKEL (reference sequence). CDR3 protein: CASSLGGASEQFF. CDR3 bases: TGTGCCAGCAGCCTCGGGGGAGCGAGCGAGCAGTTCTTC.